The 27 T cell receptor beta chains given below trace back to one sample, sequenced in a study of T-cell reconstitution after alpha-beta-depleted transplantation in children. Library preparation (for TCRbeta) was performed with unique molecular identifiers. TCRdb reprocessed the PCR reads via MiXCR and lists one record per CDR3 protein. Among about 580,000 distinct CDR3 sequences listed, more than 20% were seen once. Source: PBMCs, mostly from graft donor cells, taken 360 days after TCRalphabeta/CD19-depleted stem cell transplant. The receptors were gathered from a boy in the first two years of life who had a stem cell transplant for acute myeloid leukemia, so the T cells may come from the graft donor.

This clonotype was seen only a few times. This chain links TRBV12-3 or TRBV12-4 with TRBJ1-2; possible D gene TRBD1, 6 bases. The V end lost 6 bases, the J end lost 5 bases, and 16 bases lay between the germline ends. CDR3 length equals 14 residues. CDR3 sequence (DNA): TGTGCCAGCAGACCACAGGGTTTGGGATATGGCTACACCTTC. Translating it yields CASRPQGLGYGYTF.

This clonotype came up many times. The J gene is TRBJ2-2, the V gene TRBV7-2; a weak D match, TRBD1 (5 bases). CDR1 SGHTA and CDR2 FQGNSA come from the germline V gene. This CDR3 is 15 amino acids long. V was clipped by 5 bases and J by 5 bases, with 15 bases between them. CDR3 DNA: TGTGCCAGCAGCCCCAGGGTCCGTGGGACCGGGGAGCTGTTTTTT. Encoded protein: CASSPRVRGTGELFF.

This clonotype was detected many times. This chain's CDR3 is CASKTRVTGELFF. CDR3 DNA: TGCGCCAGCAAGACAAGAGTTACCGGGGAGCTGTTTTTT. This rearrangement joins TRBV5-1 to TRBJ2-2; the D is unclear. Germline CDR1 and CDR2: SGHRS and YFSETQ. The CDR3 totals 13 residues. V was trimmed by 6 bases and J by 5 bases, leaving 11 bases between them.

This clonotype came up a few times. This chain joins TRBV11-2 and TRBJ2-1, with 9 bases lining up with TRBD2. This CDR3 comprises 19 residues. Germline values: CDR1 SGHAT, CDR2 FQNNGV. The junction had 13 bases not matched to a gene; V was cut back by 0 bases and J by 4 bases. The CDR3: CASSLDMKRGAYHYNEQFF. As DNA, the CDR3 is TGTGCCAGCAGCTTAGACATGAAGCGGGGGGCCTACCATTACAATGAGCAGTTCTTC.

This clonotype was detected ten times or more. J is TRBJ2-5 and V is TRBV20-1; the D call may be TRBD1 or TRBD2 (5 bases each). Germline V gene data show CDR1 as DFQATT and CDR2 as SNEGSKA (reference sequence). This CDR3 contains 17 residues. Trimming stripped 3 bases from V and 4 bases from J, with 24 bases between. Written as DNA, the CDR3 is TGCAGTGCTAGGCTGGGCAGACCGGGACCTTCAAGAGAGACCCAGTACTTC. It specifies CSARLGRPGPSRETQYF.

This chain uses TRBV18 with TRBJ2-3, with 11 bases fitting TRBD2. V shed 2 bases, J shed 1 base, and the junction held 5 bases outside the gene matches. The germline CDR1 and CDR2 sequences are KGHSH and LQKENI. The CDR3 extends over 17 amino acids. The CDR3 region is CASSPSTSGGGTDTQYF. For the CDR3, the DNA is TGTGCCAGCTCACCATCTACTAGCGGGGGCGGCACAGATACGCAGTATTTT.

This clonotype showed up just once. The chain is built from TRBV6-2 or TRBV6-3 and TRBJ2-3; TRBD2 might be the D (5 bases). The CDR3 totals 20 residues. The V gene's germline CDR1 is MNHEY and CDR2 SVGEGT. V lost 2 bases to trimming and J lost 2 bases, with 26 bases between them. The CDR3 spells CASSYIPSSPLPGITDTQYF. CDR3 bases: TGTGCCAGCAGTTACATCCCATCAAGCCCTCTCCCGGGAATCACAGATACGCAGTATTTT.

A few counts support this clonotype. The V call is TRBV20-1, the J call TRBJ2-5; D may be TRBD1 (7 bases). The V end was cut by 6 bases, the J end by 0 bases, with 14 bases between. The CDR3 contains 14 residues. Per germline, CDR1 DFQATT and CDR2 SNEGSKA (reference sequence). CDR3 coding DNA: TGCAGTGCCCATCCAGGGGGGTACCAAGAGACCCAGTACTTC. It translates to CSAHPGGYQETQYF.

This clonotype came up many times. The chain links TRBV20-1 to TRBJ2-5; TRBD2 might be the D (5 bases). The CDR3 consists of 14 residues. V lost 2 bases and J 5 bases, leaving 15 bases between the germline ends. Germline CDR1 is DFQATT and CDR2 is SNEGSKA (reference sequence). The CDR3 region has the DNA TGCAGTGCTAGATCCCGGGGTTTGGTGGAGACCCAGTACTTC. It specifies CSARSRGLVETQYF.

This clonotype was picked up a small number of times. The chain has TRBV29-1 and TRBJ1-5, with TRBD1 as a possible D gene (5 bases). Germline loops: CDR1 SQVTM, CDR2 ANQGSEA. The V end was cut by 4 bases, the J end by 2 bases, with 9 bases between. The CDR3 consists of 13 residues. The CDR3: CSVVGGGNQPQHF. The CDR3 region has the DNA TGCAGCGTTGTCGGGGGAGGCAATCAGCCCCAGCATTTT. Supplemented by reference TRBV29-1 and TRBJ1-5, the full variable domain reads SAVISQKPSRDICQRGTSLTIQCQVDSQVTMMFWYRQQPGQSLTLIATANQGSEATYESGFVIDKFPISRPNLTFSTLTVSNMSPEDSSIYLCSVVGGGNQPQHFGDGTRLSIL.

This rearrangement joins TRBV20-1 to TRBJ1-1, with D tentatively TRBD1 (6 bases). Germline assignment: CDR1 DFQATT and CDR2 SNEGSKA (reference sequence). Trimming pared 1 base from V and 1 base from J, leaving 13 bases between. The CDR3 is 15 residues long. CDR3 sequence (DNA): TGCAGTGCTAGAGTGACCGGACAGTGGAACACTGAAGCTTTCTTT. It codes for CSARVTGQWNTEAFF.

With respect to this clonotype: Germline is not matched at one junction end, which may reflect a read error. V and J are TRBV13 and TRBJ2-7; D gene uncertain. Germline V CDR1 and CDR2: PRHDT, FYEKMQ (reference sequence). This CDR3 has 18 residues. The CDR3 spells CTSSLPPRTVIFSYEQYF. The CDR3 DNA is TGTACCAGCAGCTTGCCCCCCCGGACGGTTATTTTCTCCTACGAGCAGTACTTC.

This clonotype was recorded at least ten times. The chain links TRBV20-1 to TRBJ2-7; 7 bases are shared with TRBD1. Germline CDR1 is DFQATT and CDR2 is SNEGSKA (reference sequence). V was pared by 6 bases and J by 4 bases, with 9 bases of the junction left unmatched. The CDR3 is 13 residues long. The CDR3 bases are TGCAGTGCAGCCCTAGGGGGCGGGTACGAGCAGTACTTC. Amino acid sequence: CSAALGGGYEQYF.

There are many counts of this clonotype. CDR3 DNA: TGTGCCAGCAGCTTAGTTGTTGCAGGATCGTCCGGGGAGCTGTTTTTT. Translation gives CASSLVVAGSSGELFF. The chain is built from TRBV7-8 and TRBJ2-2; no firm D call. V lost 1 base to trimming and J lost 6 bases, with 15 bases between them. The CDR3 totals 16 residues. CDR1 is SGHVS, CDR2 FQNEAQ, per germline.

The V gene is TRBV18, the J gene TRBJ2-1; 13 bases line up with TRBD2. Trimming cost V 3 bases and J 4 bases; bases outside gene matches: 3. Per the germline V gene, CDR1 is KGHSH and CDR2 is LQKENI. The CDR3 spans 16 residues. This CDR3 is CASSPRTSGGYNEQFF. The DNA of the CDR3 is TGTGCCAGCTCACCTCGGACTAGCGGGGGATACAATGAGCAGTTCTTC.

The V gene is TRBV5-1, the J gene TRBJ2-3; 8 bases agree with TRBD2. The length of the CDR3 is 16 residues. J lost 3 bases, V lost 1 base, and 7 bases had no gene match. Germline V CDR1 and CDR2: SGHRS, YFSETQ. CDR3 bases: TGCGCCAGCAGCTTGTTACGGGGGGGTTTGACAGATACGCAGTATTTT. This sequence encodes CASSLLRGGLTDTQYF.

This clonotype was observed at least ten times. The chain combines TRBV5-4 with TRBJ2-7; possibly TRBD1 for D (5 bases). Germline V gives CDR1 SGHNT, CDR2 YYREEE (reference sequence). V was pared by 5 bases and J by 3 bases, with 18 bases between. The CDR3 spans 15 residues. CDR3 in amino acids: CASSSDSVTLYEQYF. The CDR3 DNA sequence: TGTGCCAGCAGTTCAGACAGCGTCACTCTCTACGAGCAGTACTTC.

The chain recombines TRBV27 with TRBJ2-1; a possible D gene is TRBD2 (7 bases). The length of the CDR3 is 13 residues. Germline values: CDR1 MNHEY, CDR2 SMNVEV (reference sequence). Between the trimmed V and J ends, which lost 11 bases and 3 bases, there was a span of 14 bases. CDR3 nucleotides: TGTGCCGGGGGGGCGGTGGACTACAATGAGCAGTTCTTC. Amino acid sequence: CAGGAVDYNEQFF.

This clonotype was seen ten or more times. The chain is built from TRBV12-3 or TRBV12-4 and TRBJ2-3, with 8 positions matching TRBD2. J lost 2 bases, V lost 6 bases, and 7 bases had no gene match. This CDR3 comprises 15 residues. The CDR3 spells CASRKAGGPTDTQYF. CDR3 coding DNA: TGTGCCAGCAGGAAGGCGGGGGGCCCCACAGATACGCAGTATTTT.

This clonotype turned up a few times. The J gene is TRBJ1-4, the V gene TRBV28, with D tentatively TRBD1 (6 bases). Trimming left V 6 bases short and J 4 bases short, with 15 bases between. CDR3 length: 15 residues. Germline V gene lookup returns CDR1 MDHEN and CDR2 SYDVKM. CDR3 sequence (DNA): TGTGCCAGCAGGAACGCAGGGGCCCTTAATGAAAAACTGTTTTTT. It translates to CASRNAGALNEKLFF. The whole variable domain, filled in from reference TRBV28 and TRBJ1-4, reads DVKVTQSSRYLVKRTGEKVFLECVQDMDHENMFWYRQDPGLGLRLIYFSYDVKMKEKGDIPEGYSVSREKKERFSLILESASTNQTSMYLCASRNAGALNEKLFFGSGTQLSVL.

The CDR3 DNA reads as TGTGCCAGCAGACCCCAATTGGCTAGCGGGTCTACCTCGAGCTCCTACAATGAGCAGTTCTTC. Encoded protein: CASRPQLASGSTSSSYNEQFF. The V and J genes are TRBV6-2 or TRBV6-3 and TRBJ2-1; 8 nucleotides match TRBD2. The CDR3 sequence is 21 residues long. Germline lookup yields CDR1 MNHEY and CDR2 SVGEGT. The V and J ends lost 6 bases and 0 bases, in that order; junction bases with no gene match: 22.

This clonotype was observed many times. The DNA for the CDR3 is TGTGCCAGCAGACTGTCCGGGGAGCTGTTTTTT. Protein: CASRLSGELFF. This chain uses TRBV11-2 with TRBJ2-2; the D is unclear. The CDR3 has 11 residues. CDR1 and CDR2 from the germline V gene are SGHAT and FQNNGV. Between the trimmed V and J ends, which lost 6 bases and 6 bases, there was a span of 5 bases.

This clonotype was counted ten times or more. Here the CDR3 reads CASSDLSVSTDTQYF. CDR3 in DNA: TGCGCCAGCAGTGATTTGAGCGTGAGCACAGATACGCAGTATTTT. The V and J genes are TRBV10-2 and TRBJ2-3; D remains unclear. Germline loops: CDR1 WSHSY, CDR2 SAAADI. Trimming shortened V by 3 bases and J by 0 bases, and 10 bases separated the two germline ends. The CDR3 totals 15 residues.

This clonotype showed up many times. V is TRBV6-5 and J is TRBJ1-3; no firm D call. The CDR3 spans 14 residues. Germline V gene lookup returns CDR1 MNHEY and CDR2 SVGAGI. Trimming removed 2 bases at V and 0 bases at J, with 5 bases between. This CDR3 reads CASSYTVSGNTIYF. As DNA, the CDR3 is TGTGCCAGCAGTTACACGGTCTCTGGAAACACCATATATTTT.

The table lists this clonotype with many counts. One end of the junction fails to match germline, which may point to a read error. CDR3 sequence reads: CASSLGVGETQYF. In nucleotides, the CDR3 is TGTGCCAGCAGCTTAGGGGTGGGAGAGACCCAGTACTTC. The chain is built from TRBV5-1 and TRBJ2-5; D may be TRBD1 (5 bases). Germline V lookup: CDR1 SGHRS, CDR2 YFSETQ. The CDR3 totals 13 residues.

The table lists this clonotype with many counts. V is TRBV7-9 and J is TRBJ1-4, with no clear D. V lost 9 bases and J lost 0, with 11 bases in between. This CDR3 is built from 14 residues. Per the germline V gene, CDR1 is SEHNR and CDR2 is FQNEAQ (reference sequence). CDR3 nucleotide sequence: TGTGCCAGTTCTAAGTTTGCAACTAATGAAAAACTGTTTTTT. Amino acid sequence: CASSKFATNEKLFF.

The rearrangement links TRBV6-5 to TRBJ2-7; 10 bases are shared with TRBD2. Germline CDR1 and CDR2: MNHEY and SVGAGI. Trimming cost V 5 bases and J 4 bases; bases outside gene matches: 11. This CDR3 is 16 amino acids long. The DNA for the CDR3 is TGTGCCAGCAGTACCCTAGCGGGGGAACGTCAATACGAGCAGTACTTC. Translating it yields CASSTLAGERQYEQYF.